This TCR beta chain originates from a study of blood T cell repertoires in COVID-19. In the study overall: Some COVID-19 samples were acute and others convalescent; all came from the United States, Italy and Spain. T cells, B-cell-depleted T cells, or PBMCs provided the cDNA or gDNA that served as material.

The table came from immunoSEQ multiplex PCR; TCRdb's copy has only in-frame clones and leaves some out. Here the sample spans some 350,000 clones, roughly 87% being singletons. Those enrolled, adults aged about 18 to 89 years, came from about two dozen US areas. The study assigned cohorts using participant-reported clinical history. The CDR3 is made up of 13 amino acids. V gave up 0 bases and J gave up 5 bases, with 5 bases separating them. Germline loops: CDR1 SNHLY, CDR2 FYNNEI. The chain combines TRBV2 with TRBJ2-1; D remains ambiguous. The receptor's source is a woman in her twenties or thirties who had recovered from COVID-19. What was sequenced was PBMCs or T cells enriched from blood (not recorded which). Written as DNA, the CDR3 is TGTGCCAGCAGTGAAGCTTACAACAATGAGCAGTTCTTC. This gives the protein CASSEAYNNEQFF. The complete variable domain, with remaining parts taken from reference TRBV2 and TRBJ2-1, reads EPEVTQTPSHQVTQMGQEVILRCVPISNHLYFYWYRQILGQKVEFLVSFYNNEISEKSEIFDDQFSVERPDGSNFTLKIRSTKLEDSAMYFCASSEAYNNEQFFGPGTRLTVL.